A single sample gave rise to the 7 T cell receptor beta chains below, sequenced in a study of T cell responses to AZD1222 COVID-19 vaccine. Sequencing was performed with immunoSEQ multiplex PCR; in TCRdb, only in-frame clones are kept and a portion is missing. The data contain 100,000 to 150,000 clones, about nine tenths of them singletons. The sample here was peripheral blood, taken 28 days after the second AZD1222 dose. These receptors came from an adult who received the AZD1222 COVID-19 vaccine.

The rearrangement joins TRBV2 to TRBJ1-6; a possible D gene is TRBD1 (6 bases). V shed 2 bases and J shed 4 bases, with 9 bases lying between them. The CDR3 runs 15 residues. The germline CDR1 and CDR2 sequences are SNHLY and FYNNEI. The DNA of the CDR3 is TGTGCCAGCAGTGAACAAGGGGGATATAATTCACCCCTCCACTTT. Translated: CASSEQGGYNSPLHF.

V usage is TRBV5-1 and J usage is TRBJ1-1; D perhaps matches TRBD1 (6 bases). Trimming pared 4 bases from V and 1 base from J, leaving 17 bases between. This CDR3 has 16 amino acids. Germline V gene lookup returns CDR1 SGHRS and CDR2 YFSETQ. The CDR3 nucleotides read TGCGCCAGCAGCAAATCCCAGGACAGAGCGAACACTGAAGCTTTCTTT. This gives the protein CASSKSQDRANTEAFF.

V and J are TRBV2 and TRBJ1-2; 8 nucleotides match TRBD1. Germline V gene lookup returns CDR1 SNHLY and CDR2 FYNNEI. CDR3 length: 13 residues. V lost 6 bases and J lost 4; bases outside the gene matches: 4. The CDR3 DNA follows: TGTGCCAGCAGCAGACAGGGGAGCTATGGCTACACCTTC. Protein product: CASSRQGSYGYTF.

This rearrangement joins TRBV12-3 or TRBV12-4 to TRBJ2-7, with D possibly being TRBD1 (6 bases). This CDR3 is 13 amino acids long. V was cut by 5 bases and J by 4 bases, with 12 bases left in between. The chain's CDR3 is CASSLGTPYEQYF. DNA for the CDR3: TGTGCCAGCAGTCTGGGGACACCGTACGAGCAGTACTTC.

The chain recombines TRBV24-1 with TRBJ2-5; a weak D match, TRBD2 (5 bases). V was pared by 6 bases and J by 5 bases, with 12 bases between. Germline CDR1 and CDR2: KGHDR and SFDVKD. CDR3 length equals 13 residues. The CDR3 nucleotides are TGTGCCACCAGTTTCGGAGGCGAGGAGACCCAGTACTTC. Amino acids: CATSFGGEETQYF.

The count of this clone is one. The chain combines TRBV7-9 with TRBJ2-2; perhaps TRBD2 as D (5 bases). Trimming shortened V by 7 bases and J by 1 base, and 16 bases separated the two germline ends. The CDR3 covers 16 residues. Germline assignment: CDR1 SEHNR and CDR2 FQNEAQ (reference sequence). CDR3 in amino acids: CASTTSGRVNTGELFF. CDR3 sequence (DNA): TGTGCCAGCACCACCTCTGGGAGAGTGAACACCGGGGAGCTGTTTTTT.

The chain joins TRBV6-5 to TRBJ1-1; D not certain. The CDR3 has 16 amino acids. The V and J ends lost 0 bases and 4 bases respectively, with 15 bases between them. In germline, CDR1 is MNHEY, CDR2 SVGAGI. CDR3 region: CASSYSLGISSTEAFF. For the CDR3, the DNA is TGTGCCAGCAGTTACTCTCTAGGTATCAGTTCCACTGAAGCTTTCTTT.